These 2 T cell receptor beta chains were sequenced from one sample in a study of blood T cells in healthy people across ages. A second PCR, run for roughly 7 to 12 cycles, used a sample-barcoded 5' primer plus a J-beta primer mix. TCRdb passed the 5' RACE reads through MiXCR, listing each CDR3 protein once. This sample has around 970,000 distinct CDR3 sequences, with 45% to 60% found just once. The sequencing sample was made of blood. Every receptor here comes from a woman aged 60-75 years in good health.

This clonotype appeared once. This sequence joins TRBV12-5 and TRBJ1-1; D uncertain. Deletions cut 4 bases from V and 5 bases from J, with 11 bases between. Germline V lookup: CDR1 LGHNT, CDR2 FRNRAP. The CDR3 loop spans 13 amino acids. CDR3 amino acids: CASGWEGGTEAFF. DNA of the CDR3: TGTGCTAGTGGTTGGGAGGGTGGGACTGAAGCTTTCTTT.

The chain combines TRBV2 with TRBJ2-5; 10 nucleotides line up with TRBD2. This CDR3 is 17 amino acids long. The germline V gene encodes CDR1 SNHLY and CDR2 FYNNEI. Germline trimming cut 3 bases from V and 5 bases from J; bases unmatched to any gene: 12. CDR3 nucleotide sequence: TGTGCCAGCAGTGATGCACTCGGACTAGCGGAGGGGGAGACCCAGTACTTC. As protein: CASSDALGLAEGETQYF.